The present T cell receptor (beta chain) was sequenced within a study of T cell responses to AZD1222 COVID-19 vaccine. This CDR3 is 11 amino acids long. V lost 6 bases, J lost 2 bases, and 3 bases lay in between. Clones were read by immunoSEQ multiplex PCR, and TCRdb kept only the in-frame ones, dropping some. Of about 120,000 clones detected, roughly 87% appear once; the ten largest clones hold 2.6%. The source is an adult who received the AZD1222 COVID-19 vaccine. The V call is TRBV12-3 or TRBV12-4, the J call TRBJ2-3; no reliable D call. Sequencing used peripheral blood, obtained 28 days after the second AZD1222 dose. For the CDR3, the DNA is TGTGCCAGCAGGGACACAGATACGCAGTATTTT. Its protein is CASRDTDTQYF.